These 7 T cell receptor beta chains came from one sample sequenced in a study of blood T cell repertoires in COVID-19. Clones were sequenced by immunoSEQ multiplex PCR, and TCRdb holds only the in-frame ones, with some missing. The data show about 190,000 clones, approximately 90% seen once. The sample taken for sequencing was peripheral blood. The receptors come from a man aged 40-55 years with active or convalescent COVID-19.

The V gene is TRBV6-2 or TRBV6-3, the J gene TRBJ2-7; maybe TRBD1 (5 bases). Germline V CDR1 and CDR2: MNHEY, SVGEGT. This CDR3 is built from 16 residues. V was clipped by 3 bases and J by 2 bases, with 17 bases between them. The CDR3 coding sequence is TGTGCCAGCAGTTATCAAGTAGGGGATCCCGCCTACGAGCAGTACTTC. Translation: CASSYQVGDPAYEQYF.

The chain links TRBV7-6 to TRBJ2-7; TRBD2 aligns across 11 bases. V shed 1 base and J 0 bases; nucleotides not matched to a gene: 8. Per germline, CDR1 SGHVS and CDR2 FNYEAQ. This CDR3 has 18 amino acids. The CDR3 is CASSLVASGGPNSYEQYF. The CDR3 region has the DNA TGTGCCAGCAGCTTAGTGGCTAGCGGGGGGCCCAACTCCTACGAGCAGTACTTC.

V gene TRBV18 combines with J gene TRBJ1-2; weak D call: TRBD1 (6 bases). Trimming shortened V by 2 bases and J by 5 bases, and 9 bases separated the two germline ends. The CDR3 has 13 residues. Germline values: CDR1 KGHSH, CDR2 LQKENI. CDR3 DNA sequence: TGTGCCAGCTCACCATTAACAGGGTATGGCTACACCTTC. It codes for CASSPLTGYGYTF. The full variable domain, in which reference TRBV18 and TRBJ1-2 provide the parts outside the CDR3, is NAGVMQNPRHLVRRRGQEARLRCSPMKGHSHVYWYRQLPEEGLKFMVYLQKENIIDESGMPKERFSAEFPKEGPSILRIQQVVRGDSAAYFCASSPLTGYGYTFGSGTRLTVV.

The V and J genes are TRBV5-1 and TRBJ1-2, with a possible D match to TRBD1 (6 bases). Germline V CDR1 and CDR2: SGHRS, YFSETQ. The CDR3 consists of 16 residues. V was clipped by 4 bases and J by 8 bases, with 24 bases between them. CDR3 sequence reads: CASSTPQGLEGGGYTF. The CDR3 DNA reads as TGCGCCAGCAGCACACCTCAGGGGCTCGAAGGTGGGGGCTACACCTTC.

The chain uses TRBV18 and TRBJ2-1, with 7 bases identical to TRBD2. The CDR3 sequence is 17 residues long. Germline CDR1 KGHSH, CDR2 LQKENI. The V and J ends lost 5 bases and 6 bases, in that order; junction bases with no gene match: 16. CDR3 coding DNA: TGTGCCAGCTCAACGAGCGGGGCCCAACCCCTCCTCAATGAGCAGTTCTTC. Encoded protein: CASSTSGAQPLLNEQFF.

The chain joins TRBV3-1 (or the pseudogene TRBV3-2) to TRBJ2-1; D is possibly TRBD2 (5 bases). The CDR3 is 15 amino acids. Germline CDR1 reads LGHDT; CDR2 reads YNNKEL (reference sequence). Trimming cost V 4 bases and J 8 bases, with 18 bases left between them. The CDR3: CASSPMPTSGDEQFF. In DNA, the CDR3 is TGTGCCAGCAGCCCCATGCCCACTTCCGGGGATGAGCAGTTCTTC.

This chain joins TRBV4-1 and TRBJ2-2, with a weak D call TRBD1 (5 bases). The CDR3 spans 15 residues. V was clipped by 5 bases and J by 0 bases, with 10 bases between them. Per germline, CDR1 MGHRA and CDR2 YSYEKL. This chain's CDR3 is CASSETGTNTGELFF. CDR3 nucleotide sequence: TGCGCCAGCAGCGAAACAGGTACGAACACCGGGGAGCTGTTTTTT.